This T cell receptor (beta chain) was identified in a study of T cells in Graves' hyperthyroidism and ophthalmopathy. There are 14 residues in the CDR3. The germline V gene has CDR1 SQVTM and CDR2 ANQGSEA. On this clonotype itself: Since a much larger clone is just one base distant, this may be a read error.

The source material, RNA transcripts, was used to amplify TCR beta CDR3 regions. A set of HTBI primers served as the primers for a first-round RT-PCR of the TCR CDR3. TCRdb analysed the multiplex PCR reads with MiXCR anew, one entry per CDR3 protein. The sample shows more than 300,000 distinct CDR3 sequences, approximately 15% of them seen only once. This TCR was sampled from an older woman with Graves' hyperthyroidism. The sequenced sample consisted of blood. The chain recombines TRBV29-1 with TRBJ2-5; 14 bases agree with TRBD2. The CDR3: CSVGLAGGRETRYF. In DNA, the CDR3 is TGCAGCGTCGGACTAGCGGGAGGCCGGGAGACCCGGTACTTC.